The rows below give T cell receptor beta chains drawn from one sample of a study of blood T cell repertoires in COVID-19. The table came from immunoSEQ multiplex PCR; TCRdb's copy has only in-frame clones and leaves some out. The repertoire has 410,000 or so clones, around 86% of them found once; the top ten carry over 1.3%. Specimen: peripheral blood. These receptors came from a woman in her twenties or thirties with active or convalescent COVID-19. Both conserved end residues are part of each CDR3. The D gene is left open where the match is weak. Not every row has a clone size; where given, it reads once, few, many or a size class.

CDR3 DNA,CDR3 protein,V gene,J gene,clone size,CDR3 length,D gene
TGCGCCAGCAGCTTGGAGAGCACTGAAGCTTTCTTT,CASSLESTEAFF,TRBV5-1,TRBJ1-1,-,12,-
TGTGCCAGCACATCTTTCTACAGGGGTAAGAACACTGAAGCTTTCTTT,CASTSFYRGKNTEAFF,TRBV27,TRBJ1-1,-,16,TRBD1
TGCGCCAGCAGCTTGGTAACGTTCGGCTATGGCTACACCTTC,CASSLVTFGYGYTF,TRBV5-1,TRBJ1-2,-,14,-
TGTGCCAGCAGCGAGACAGGGTACTACACCGGGGAGCTGTTTTTT,CASSETGYYTGELFF,TRBV7-6,TRBJ2-2,once,15,TRBD1
TGCGCCAGCAGCCCGACCTGGACTAGCGGGAGTACAGATACGCAGTATTTT,CASSPTWTSGSTDTQYF,TRBV5-1,TRBJ2-3,-,17,TRBD2
TGTGCCAGCAGCGTAGAGCCCAGGCTAGCGGGAGAATCCTACAATGAGCAGTTCTTC,CASSVEPRLAGESYNEQFF,TRBV9,TRBJ2-1,-,19,TRBD2
TGCGCCAGCAGCCAAGAGGGGACGGGGCAGGGGGCGAACGGCTACACCTTC,CASSQEGTGQGANGYTF,TRBV4-1,TRBJ1-2,-,17,TRBD1
TGTGCCAGCAGTCTTACAGACATCTACGAGCAGTACTTC,CASSLTDIYEQYF,TRBV27,TRBJ2-7,-,13,-
TGTGCCAGCAGCTTAGGGTCAGGGTCTTGGGAGACCCAGTACTTC,CASSLGSGSWETQYF,TRBV13,TRBJ2-5,-,15,-
TGTGCCAGCAGCTGGACAGGGGGCAGCTCCTACGAGCAGTACTTC,CASSWTGGSSYEQYF,TRBV6-5,TRBJ2-7,-,15,TRBD1
TGTGCCAGCAGTGAGGCTGTGCGGGCGAACACCGGGGAGCTGTTTTTT,CASSEAVRANTGELFF,TRBV2,TRBJ2-2,-,16,-
TGCAGCGGGGGACTAGACCCTTACAATGAGCAGTTCTTC,CSGGLDPYNEQFF,TRBV29-1,TRBJ2-1,-,13,TRBD2
TGTGCCAGCCTGCTCCGGGATCTCATCTACGAGCAGTACTTC,CASLLRDLIYEQYF,TRBV21-1,TRBJ2-7,-,14,-
TGTGCCAGTAGTATAGTCGTTTGCGAGCAGTACTTC,CASSIVVCEQYF,TRBV19,TRBJ2-7,-,12,-
TGTGCCAGCAGAGGACTAGCGTCGTACAATGAGCAGTTCTTC,CASRGLASYNEQFF,TRBV27,TRBJ2-1,-,14,TRBD2
TGTGCCAGCTCACCTAGGGGGGGGGCAAACTATGGCTACACCTTC,CASSPRGGANYGYTF,TRBV18,TRBJ1-2,-,15,-
TGTGCCAGCAGCAGGGGACTAGGAGAAGACGAGCAGTACTTC,CASSRGLGEDEQYF,TRBV5-4,TRBJ2-7,-,14,TRBD2
TGTGCCAGCAGCACCCTTATCCGGGGTACGTATGGCTACACCTTC,CASSTLIRGTYGYTF,TRBV13,TRBJ1-2,-,15,-
TGCGCCAGCAGCTTGACCCACCGCGTCAAAAACATTCAGTACTTC,CASSLTHRVKNIQYF,TRBV5-1,TRBJ2-4,-,15,-
TGTGCCAGTAGTATTGCTCAGAACTATGGCTACACCTTC,CASSIAQNYGYTF,TRBV19,TRBJ1-2,-,13,-
TGCGCCAGCAGCCAGGAAGGACAGGGGGCGAACACTGAAGCTTTCTTT,CASSQEGQGANTEAFF,TRBV4-1,TRBJ1-1,once,16,TRBD1
TGTGCCAGCAGCCCGGGGCGGGGGGAAAACACCGGGGAGCTGTTTTTT,CASSPGRGENTGELFF,TRBV7-7,TRBJ2-2,-,16,TRBD2
TGTGCCACCAGCAGAGATTACCGAGAGCCCCAGCATTTT,CATSRDYREPQHF,TRBV15,TRBJ1-5,-,13,-
TGTGCCAGCTCTGTGGACTCCGCCAGCGCCAAAAACATTCAGTACTTC,CASSVDSASAKNIQYF,TRBV18,TRBJ2-4,once,16,-
TGTGCCAGCAGCTTAACTAGCGGGAACCCATACAATGAGCAGTTCTTC,CASSLTSGNPYNEQFF,TRBV5-8,TRBJ2-1,-,16,TRBD2
TGTGCCAGCAGCTCGCCGGGATCTAATTCACCCCTCCACTTT,CASSSPGSNSPLHF,TRBV7-9,TRBJ1-6,-,14,-
TGTGCCAGCAGCGGCTCGGACAGAGTCAATCAGCCCCAGCATTTT,CASSGSDRVNQPQHF,TRBV6-6,TRBJ1-5,-,15,-
TGCGCCAGCAGCTTCGGGGGATCAGACTACGAGCAGTACTTC,CASSFGGSDYEQYF,TRBV5-1,TRBJ2-7,-,14,-
TGTGCCACCTCGGGGACAGGGGGCACTGAAGCTTTCTTT,CATSGTGGTEAFF,TRBV15,TRBJ1-1,-,13,TRBD1
TGTGCCAGCAGTTTAGGGCAGAATCAGCCCCAGCATTTT,CASSLGQNQPQHF,TRBV12-3/TRBV12-4,TRBJ1-5,few,13,-
TGTGCCAGCAGCCCCAGACCCCTCGGGCGCGGCGGGCGAGCAGATACGCAGTATTTT,CASSPRPLGRGGRADTQYF,TRBV3-1/TRBV3-2,TRBJ2-3,-,19,-
TGCGCCAGCAGCCAAGATCAAGGTCGGGGCAATCAGCCCCAGCATTTT,CASSQDQGRGNQPQHF,TRBV4-1,TRBJ1-5,-,16,-
TGTGCCAGTAGTATCGGAGTTTATAGCAATCAGCCCCAGCATTTT,CASSIGVYSNQPQHF,TRBV19,TRBJ1-5,-,15,-
TGTGCCAGCAGTCCCCGGACAGGGCTTGGTTCACCCCTCCACTTT,CASSPRTGLGSPLHF,TRBV27,TRBJ1-6,-,15,TRBD1
TGTGCCAGCTCCAACAGGACTAACACTGAAGCTTTCTTT,CASSNRTNTEAFF,TRBV7-9,TRBJ1-1,-,13,-
TGTGCCAGCAGCAAAGGTGATGGACAGGGAAACACCGGGGAGCTGTTTTTT,CASSKGDGQGNTGELFF,TRBV21-1,TRBJ2-2,-,17,-
TGTGCCAGCAGGCGCGGCACTGCAGAGACCCAGTACTTC,CASRRGTAETQYF,TRBV7-9,TRBJ2-5,-,13,-
TGTGCCAGCAGCTTAGCGCAGCCACCGGCGGGTGGCTACACCTTC,CASSLAQPPAGGYTF,TRBV7-9,TRBJ1-2,-,15,-
TGCGCCAGCAGCCGGGCGGGACAGAGCACCTACGAGCAGTACTTC,CASSRAGQSTYEQYF,TRBV5-1,TRBJ2-7,-,15,-
TGTGCCAGCTCACCTCAGGGGCTAGTAGCCAAAAACATTCAGTACTTC,CASSPQGLVAKNIQYF,TRBV18,TRBJ2-4,-,16,-
TGTGCCAGTAGTGGACAGGGTCAGTGGACTGAAGCTTTCTTT,CASSGQGQWTEAFF,TRBV19,TRBJ1-1,-,14,TRBD1
TGTGCCAGCAGCGTGACAGGGCCGAACACTGAAGCTTTCTTT,CASSVTGPNTEAFF,TRBV13,TRBJ1-1,-,14,TRBD1
TGTGCCAGCACATCGAAAGGACAGGGAGATTCACCCCTCCACTTT,CASTSKGQGDSPLHF,TRBV2,TRBJ1-6,-,15,TRBD1
TGTGCCAGTAATCCGGGACAGGGAGTTCAGCCCCAGCATTTT,CASNPGQGVQPQHF,TRBV19,TRBJ1-5,few,14,TRBD1
TGTGCCTGGAGTGTAACAGGGGATCAGCCCCAGCATTTT,CAWSVTGDQPQHF,TRBV30,TRBJ1-5,-,13,TRBD1
TGTGCCAGCAGCCTCGGTGGGGGCATGGGCAATCAGCCCCAGCATTTT,CASSLGGGMGNQPQHF,TRBV7-9,TRBJ1-5,many,16,-
TGCAGCGTTGAATGGCTGTACACCGGGGAGCTGTTTTTT,CSVEWLYTGELFF,TRBV29-1,TRBJ2-2,once,13,-
TGTGCCAGGGCCGGGACAGCAGTCTCTGGAAACACCATATATTTT,CARAGTAVSGNTIYF,TRBV2,TRBJ1-3,-,15,TRBD1
TGTGCCAGCAGTGAAGCCGGGGGGGTGCAGCCCCAGCATTTT,CASSEAGGVQPQHF,TRBV6-1,TRBJ1-5,-,14,-
TGCAGCGTTGAAGTTCCCGGGACAGGGGGTGAAAAACTGTTTTTT,CSVEVPGTGGEKLFF,TRBV29-1,TRBJ1-4,-,15,TRBD1
TGCGCCAGCAGCTTGAGCGGGGTATATGGCTACACCTTC,CASSLSGVYGYTF,TRBV5-1,TRBJ1-2,-,13,-